The sequence of this TCR beta chain was determined in a study of beta chain features in type 1 diabetes. CD4+ cells of the naive, central memory, regulatory and stem cell-like memory types were sorted via CD45RO/CCR7/CD25/CD127/CD95/CD27. V lost 3 bases and J lost 0, with 12 bases in between. The CDR3 is 16 residues long. Germline V gives CDR1 LNHDA, CDR2 SQIVND (reference sequence). Note on this clone: The antigen remains undetermined.

Broader study findings: When Type 1 diabetes patients were examined, their TCRB CDR3s proved moderately but significantly shorter in all four CD4+ subsets.

Expressed TCRB transcripts were sequenced because the isolated RNA had all been reverse transcribed beforehand. Assay: immunoSEQ multiplex PCR; the TCRdb copy retains only in-frame clones and omits some. The sample consists of 55,000 to 85,000 clones, 49% of them appearing once. The clonotype was recovered from a man between 25 and 39 years old with type 1 diabetes. Sequencing used central memory CD4+ T cells from blood. The rearrangement uses TRBV19 and TRBJ1-5; weak D call: TRBD1 (5 bases). Here the CDR3 reads CASSILGLDSNQPQHF. For the CDR3, the DNA is TGTGCCAGTAGTATCTTGGGGCTGGATAGCAATCAGCCCCAGCATTTT.